A single sample gave rise to the 24 T cell receptor beta chains below, sequenced in a study of regulatory T cells in long-lasting Graves disease. Arm-PCR of CDR3 regions and iRepertoire HTBI primers were used to build TCR beta libraries. TCRdb redid the calling of the multiplex PCR reads with MiXCR, one entry per CDR3 protein. The sample holds hundreds of thousands of distinct CDR3 sequences, under 20% seen once. Documented time point: newly diagnosed GD, antithyroid drugs for less than 3 months. RNA extracted from PBMCs served as the sequencing template. Sequencing used peripheral blood mononuclear cells (PBMCs), obtained at new diagnosis, from a patient treated with antithyroid drugs. The receptors derive from a female donor with Graves disease.

This clonotype was observed at least ten times. The rearrangement uses TRBV10-3 and TRBJ1-5; D possibly corresponds to TRBD1 (6 bases). V was clipped by 5 bases and J by 7 bases, with 12 bases between them. The germline V gene has CDR1 ENHRY and CDR2 SYGVKD. The CDR3 extends over 13 amino acids. CDR3 DNA: TGTGCCATCAGTACAGGGATTGAACAGCCCCAGCATTTT. Protein: CAISTGIEQPQHF.

This clonotype was recorded many times. V usage is TRBV6-1 and J usage is TRBJ1-4, with TRBD1 identical over 10 bases. The CDR3 covers 15 residues. The ends lost 5 bases at V and 8 bases at J; junction bases unmatched: 8. Germline CDR1 is MNHNS and CDR2 is SASEGT. DNA for the CDR3: TGTGCCAGCAGTCACGCCGGGACAGGGGTGGAAAAACTGTTTTTT. As protein: CASSHAGTGVEKLFF.

This clonotype was found a few times. A single base separates this from a much larger clone, so it may be a read error. The rearrangement joins TRBV5-4 to TRBJ2-3, with a weak D call TRBD2 (6 bases). V dropped 6 bases and J dropped 4 bases, with 12 bases sitting between them. Per germline, CDR1 SGHNT and CDR2 YYREEE (reference sequence). The CDR3 sequence is 13 residues long. The CDR3: CASNSEGPDTQYF. CDR3 in DNA: TGTGCCAGCAACTCGGAGGGCCCAGATACGCAGTATTTT.

Only one count was recorded for this clonotype. The chain carries TRBV7-9 and TRBJ2-1; D is unclear. The germline V gene has CDR1 SEHNR and CDR2 FQNEAQ (reference sequence). The CDR3 extends over 14 amino acids. V was cut by 5 bases and J by 5 bases, with 13 bases left in between. The CDR3 DNA follows: TGTGCCAGCAGCCCCTCAACGATCCACAATGAGCAGTTCTTC. Amino acids: CASSPSTIHNEQFF.

This chain connects TRBV7-9 to TRBJ2-7; possible D gene TRBD2, 6 bases. Trimming shortened V by 2 bases and J by 5 bases, and 13 bases separated the two germline ends. The CDR3 extends over 14 amino acids. Germline CDR1 is SEHNR and CDR2 is FQNEAQ (reference sequence). The CDR3 DNA reads TGTGCCAGCAGCTTATTCGGGAGTCCCCACGAGCAGTACTTC. Amino acids: CASSLFGSPHEQYF.

This clonotype showed up many times. The genes are TRBV2 and TRBJ2-7; no clear D gene. V dropped 4 bases and J dropped 5 bases, with 12 bases sitting between them. This CDR3 comprises 13 residues. Germline CDR1 and CDR2: SNHLY and FYNNEI. The CDR3 protein is CASSVAMGNEQYF. DNA of the CDR3: TGTGCCAGCAGTGTAGCTATGGGAAACGAGCAGTACTTC.

The chain links TRBV6-1 to TRBJ2-1, with 10 bases identical to TRBD2. In germline, CDR1 is MNHNS, CDR2 SASEGT. With V trimmed by 6 bases and J by 7 bases, 9 bases remained unmatched. The CDR3 covers 15 residues. CDR3: CASRQGLATTNEQFF. DNA of the CDR3: TGTGCCAGCAGACAGGGACTAGCGACTACAAATGAGCAGTTCTTC.

This clonotype was picked up many times. The chain links TRBV27 to TRBJ2-1; 9 positions match TRBD2. CDR1 and CDR2 (germline): MNHEY, SMNVEV (reference sequence). CDR3 size: 15 residues. V lost 5 bases and J lost 9; bases outside the gene matches: 11. CDR3 residues: CASSQGLASSVEQFF. The CDR3 DNA sequence: TGTGCCAGCAGTCAGGGACTAGCCTCCTCGGTTGAGCAGTTCTTC.

This clonotype has a handful of counts. The gene calls are TRBV27 and TRBJ2-1, with TRBD2 as a possible D gene (5 bases). In germline, CDR1 is MNHEY, CDR2 SMNVEV (reference sequence). The CDR3 extends over 17 amino acids. V lost 5 bases and J 4 bases, leaving 21 bases between the germline ends. Written as DNA, the CDR3 is TGTGCCAGCAGTCCGCACCCGGCGGGCAATACGTACAATGAGCAGTTCTTC. Encoded protein: CASSPHPAGNTYNEQFF.

This clonotype occurred many times. The chain links TRBV19 to TRBJ1-4; D not resolved. This CDR3 comprises 16 residues. Trimming cost V 1 base and J 8 bases, with 17 bases left between them. CDR1 is LNHDA, CDR2 SQIVND, per germline (reference sequence). CDR3 in amino acids: CASSIAASRAGEKLFF. CDR3 DNA: TGTGCCAGTAGTATAGCGGCCAGTCGGGCTGGGGAAAAACTGTTTTTT.

The chain's CDR3 is CSAKGGLGGYTF. Written as DNA, the CDR3 is TGCAGTGCCAAAGGAGGGCTTGGTGGCTACACCTTC. The chain employs TRBV20-1 and TRBJ1-2; D not certain. Germline V CDR1 and CDR2: DFQATT, SNEGSKA (reference sequence). The CDR3 extends over 12 amino acids. Trimming took 6 bases from V and 7 from J, leaving 15 bases between them.

This clonotype was observed a few times. The chain links TRBV12-5 to TRBJ2-1; D possibly uses TRBD1 or TRBD2 (5 bases each). This CDR3 has 17 residues. Germline V gene data show CDR1 as LGHNT and CDR2 as FRNRAP. The germline V and J ends were trimmed by 3 bases and 4 bases, with 19 bases remaining between them. CDR3 amino acids: CASGFWGTQGIYNEQFF. DNA of the CDR3: TGTGCTAGTGGTTTCTGGGGGACCCAAGGGATTTACAATGAGCAGTTCTTC.

This clonotype was counted ten times or more. The gene calls are TRBV10-3 and TRBJ2-1, with D possibly being TRBD1 or TRBD2 (6 bases each). Germline-derived CDR1 and CDR2 are ENHRY and SYGVKD. V gave up 2 bases and J gave up 9 bases, with 23 bases separating them. This CDR3 contains 17 residues. The CDR3 reads CAISEPGTGGPRREQFF. Written as DNA, the CDR3 is TGTGCCATCAGTGAGCCAGGGACTGGGGGCCCTCGGCGTGAGCAGTTCTTC.

This clonotype came up many times. The J gene is TRBJ2-5, the V gene TRBV6-1, with 12 bases lining up with TRBD2. V dropped 7 bases and J dropped 5; count of bases not matched to a gene: 8. The CDR3 length is 15 residues. The germline V gene encodes CDR1 MNHNS and CDR2 SASEGT. The CDR3 here is CASISLGTSGETQYF. As DNA, the CDR3 is TGTGCCAGCATTTCGTTGGGGACTAGCGGGGAGACCCAGTACTTC.

As concerns this clonotype: A much more abundant neighbour one base away suggests this may be a read error. The chain couples TRBV24-1 to TRBJ2-3, with TRBD1 matching over 11 bases. J gave up 4 bases and V 3 bases, and 8 bases lay outside the gene matches. Germline loops: CDR1 KGHDR, CDR2 SFDVKD. The CDR3 covers 17 residues. The CDR3 spells CATSDPWTGGLSDTQYF. The CDR3, as DNA: TGTGCCACCAGTGATCCCTGGACAGGGGGCCTCTCAGATACGCAGTATTTT.

This clonotype was detected only a few times. DNA for the CDR3: TGTGCCACCAGTGATTCCTCCCGGGCAGGGCCAGAGACCCAGTACTTC. It is translated as CATSDSSRAGPETQYF. The V and J genes are TRBV24-1 and TRBJ2-5; D perhaps matches TRBD1 (5 bases). This CDR3 contains 16 residues. V shed 2 bases and J shed 4 bases, with 16 bases lying between them. Germline V gene sequence: CDR1 KGHDR, CDR2 SFDVKD.

This clonotype has ten or more counts. The chain carries TRBV4-2 and TRBJ2-1; the match to TRBD2 covers 10 bases. The CDR3 is made up of 16 amino acids. The V gene's germline CDR1 is LGHNA and CDR2 YNFKEQ. V lost 4 bases, J lost 5 bases, and 8 bases stayed unmatched. For the CDR3, the DNA is TGTGCCAGCAGCCCCTCGGAGCTAGCGGGAGACAATGAGCAGTTCTTC. Translating gives CASSPSELAGDNEQFF.

Points on this clonotype: With a much larger clone just one base away, this may be a read error. The V call is TRBV15, the J call TRBJ2-7; 9 bases line up with TRBD1. The J call could be wrong; TRBJ2-1 is a better fit for the DNA end. CDR3 size: 17 residues. Germline V CDR1 and CDR2: LNHNV, YYDKDF (reference sequence). The CDR3 loop is CATSRDGAQGANYEQFF. The CDR3 bases are TGTGCCACCAGCAGAGACGGGGCACAGGGGGCAAACTACGAGCAGTTCTTC.

The chain links TRBV7-2 to TRBJ2-7; D is perhaps TRBD1 or TRBD2 (5 bases each). CDR3 size: 14 residues. Deletions cut 5 bases from V and 7 bases from J, with 18 bases between. The germline V gene encodes CDR1 SGHTA and CDR2 FQGNSA. CDR3 sequence: CASSPRPAEGEQYF. The CDR3 nucleotides are TGTGCCAGCAGCCCACGACCTGCAGAGGGGGAGCAGTACTTC.

This clonotype was counted at least ten times. Here the CDR3 DNA reads TGTGCCACCAGTGATTCCCCCAGCGGGAGCGGCAATGAGCAGTTCTTC. Its protein product is CATSDSPSGSGNEQFF. J is TRBJ2-1 and V is TRBV24-1; 8 positions agree with TRBD2. There are 16 residues in the CDR3. Germline-derived CDR1 and CDR2 are KGHDR and SFDVKD. V lost 2 bases to trimming and J lost 6 bases; unmatched junction nucleotides: 8.

The chain is built from TRBV28 and TRBJ2-1; D may correspond to TRBD1 or TRBD2 (5 bases each). This CDR3 is built from 18 residues. Germline V gene sequence: CDR1 MDHEN, CDR2 SYDVKM. Trimming left V 8 bases short and J 0 bases short, with 23 bases between. The CDR3 nucleotides are TGTGCCAGCGGCTCGGGACGGTCACTTGCAAGCTCCTACAATGAGCAGTTCTTC. Translation gives CASGSGRSLASSYNEQFF. Complete variable domain (other parts from reference TRBV28 and TRBJ2-1): DVKVTQSSRYLVKRTGEKVFLECVQDMDHENMFWYRQDPGLGLRLIYFSYDVKMKEKGDIPEGYSVSREKKERFSLILESASTNQTSMYLCASGSGRSLASSYNEQFFGPGTRLTVL.

The CDR3 spells CASKLAGRSYNEQFF. The CDR3 nucleotides are TGTGCCTCAAAGCTTGCGGGGCGCTCCTACAATGAGCAGTTCTTC. The chain links TRBV2 to TRBJ2-1; possibly TRBD2 for D (6 bases). V was shortened by 11 bases and J by 0 bases, with 17 bases between the two germline ends. The CDR3 sequence is 15 residues long. From germline, CDR1 is SNHLY and CDR2 FYNNEI.

In this sample, this clonotype turned up many times. This chain uses TRBV18 with TRBJ2-1; perhaps TRBD2 as D (6 bases). The CDR3 loop spans 17 amino acids. Germline-derived CDR1 and CDR2 are KGHSH and LQKENI. With 0 bases removed from V and 2 bases from J, the gap between germline ends came to 14 bases. CDR3 in amino acids: CASSPPTKWEAYNEQFF. The CDR3 coding sequence is TGTGCCAGCTCACCACCAACCAAGTGGGAGGCCTACAATGAGCAGTTCTTC.

Only a few counts were recorded for this clonotype. V is TRBV29-1 and J is TRBJ2-3; TRBD2 matches at 10 bases. With V trimmed by 3 bases and J by 6 bases, 12 bases remained unmatched. Germline loops: CDR1 SQVTM, CDR2 ANQGSEA. This CDR3 has 16 residues. CDR3 DNA sequence: TGCAGCGTTGATTGGGCCCTAGCGGGAGTCATTGATACGCAGTATTTT. Translated: CSVDWALAGVIDTQYF.